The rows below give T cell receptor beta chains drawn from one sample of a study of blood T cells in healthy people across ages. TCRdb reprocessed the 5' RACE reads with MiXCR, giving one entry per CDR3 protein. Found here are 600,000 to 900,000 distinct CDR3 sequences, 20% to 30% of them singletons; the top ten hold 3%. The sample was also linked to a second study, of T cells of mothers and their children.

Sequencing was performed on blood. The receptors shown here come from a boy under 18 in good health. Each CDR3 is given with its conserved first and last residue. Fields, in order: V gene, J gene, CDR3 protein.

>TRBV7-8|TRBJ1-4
CATTQGAYEKLFF
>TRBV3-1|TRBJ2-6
CASSPLVPGAGANVLTF
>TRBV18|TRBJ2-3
CASSPPANTDTQYF
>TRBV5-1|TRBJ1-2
CASSLDGNDYTF
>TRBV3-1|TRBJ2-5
CASSSRTSGVQETQYF
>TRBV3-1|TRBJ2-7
CASSQYRGEQYF
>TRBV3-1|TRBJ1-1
CAGSQEWTEQEAFF
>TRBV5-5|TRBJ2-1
CASSSRLDYNEQFF
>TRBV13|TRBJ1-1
CASSSIKIRDRANTEAFF
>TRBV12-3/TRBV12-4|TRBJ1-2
CASDGTNYGYTF
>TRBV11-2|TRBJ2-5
CASSNLAGGSKRSQYF
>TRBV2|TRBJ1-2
CASSYRDPNYGYTF
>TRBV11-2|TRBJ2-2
CASSLALQGLTGELFF
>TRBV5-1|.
CASRPKPEGQAAYEQYF
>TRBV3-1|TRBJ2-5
CASSLGDRGLYGQYF
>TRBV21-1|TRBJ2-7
CASSRKQARDCEQYF
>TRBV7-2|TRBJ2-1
CASSLMGGAYNEQFF
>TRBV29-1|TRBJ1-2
CSVETGRGGYTF
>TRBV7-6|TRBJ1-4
CASSLGLGGRSEKLFF
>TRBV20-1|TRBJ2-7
CSARRQSYEQYF
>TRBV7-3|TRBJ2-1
CASSSGTSGGFYNEQFF
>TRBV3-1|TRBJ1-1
CASSQDTSGGSAFF
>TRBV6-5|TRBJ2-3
CASSYNRRTLSTDTQYF
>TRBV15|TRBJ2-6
CATSGQGGSGANVLTF
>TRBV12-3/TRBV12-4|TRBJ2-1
CASTASGYSEQFF
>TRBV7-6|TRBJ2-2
CASSLVRQENTGELFF
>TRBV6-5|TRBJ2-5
CASRGVAKLQETQYF
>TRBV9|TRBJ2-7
CASSAAGEGYEQYF
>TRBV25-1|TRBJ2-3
CASSALAPQKDTQYF
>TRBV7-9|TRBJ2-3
CASSSTLDTQYF